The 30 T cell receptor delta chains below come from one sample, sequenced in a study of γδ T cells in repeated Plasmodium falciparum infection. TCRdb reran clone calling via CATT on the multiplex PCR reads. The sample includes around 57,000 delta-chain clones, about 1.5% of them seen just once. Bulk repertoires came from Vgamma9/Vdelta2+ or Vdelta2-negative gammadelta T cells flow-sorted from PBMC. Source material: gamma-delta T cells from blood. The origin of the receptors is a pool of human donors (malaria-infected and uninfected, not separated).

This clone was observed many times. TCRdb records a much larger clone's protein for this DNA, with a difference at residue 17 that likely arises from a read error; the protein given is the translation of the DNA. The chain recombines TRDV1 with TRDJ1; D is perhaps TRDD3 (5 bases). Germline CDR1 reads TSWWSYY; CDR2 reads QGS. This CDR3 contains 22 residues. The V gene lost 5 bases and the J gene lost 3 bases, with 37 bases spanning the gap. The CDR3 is CALGQSLLLRSHLYWKADKLIF. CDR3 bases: TGTGCTCTTGGGCAAAGCTTACTACTCAGGAGCCACCTATACTGGAAAGCCGATAAACTCATCTTT.

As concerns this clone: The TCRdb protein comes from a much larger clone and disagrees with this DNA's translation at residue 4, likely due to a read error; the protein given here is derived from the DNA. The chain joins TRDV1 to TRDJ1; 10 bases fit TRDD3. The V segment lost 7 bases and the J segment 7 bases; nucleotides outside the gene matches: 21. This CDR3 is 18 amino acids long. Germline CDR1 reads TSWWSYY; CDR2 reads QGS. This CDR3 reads CALEEPLRTGGSGGKLIF. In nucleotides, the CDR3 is TGTGCTCTTGAGGAGCCACTACGTACTGGGGGATCGGGCGGTAAACTCATCTTT.

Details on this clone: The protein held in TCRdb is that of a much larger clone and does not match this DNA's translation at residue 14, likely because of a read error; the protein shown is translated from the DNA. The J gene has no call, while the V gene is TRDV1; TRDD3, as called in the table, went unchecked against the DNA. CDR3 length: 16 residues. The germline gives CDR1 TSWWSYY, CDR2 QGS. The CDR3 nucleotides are TGTGCTCTTGGGGACTATCTTGCCTCTCACACCGATAAACCCATCTTT. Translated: CALGDYLASHTDKPIF.

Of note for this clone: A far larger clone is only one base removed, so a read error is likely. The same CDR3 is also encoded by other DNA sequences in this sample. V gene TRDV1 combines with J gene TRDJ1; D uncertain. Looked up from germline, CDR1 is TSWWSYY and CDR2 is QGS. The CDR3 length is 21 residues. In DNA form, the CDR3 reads TGTGCTCTTGGGGAAGCTACGTTTAGAGGGGTTTGGAGGGGCCAAAGCGATAAACTCATTTTT. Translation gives CALGEATFRGVWRGQSDKLIF.

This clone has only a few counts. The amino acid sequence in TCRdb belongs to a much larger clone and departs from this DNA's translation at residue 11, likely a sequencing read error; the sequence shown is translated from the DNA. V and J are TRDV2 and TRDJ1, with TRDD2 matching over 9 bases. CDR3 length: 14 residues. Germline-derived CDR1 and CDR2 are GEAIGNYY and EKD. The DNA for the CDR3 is TGTGCCTGTGACCTCCTTCCTACTACCGATAGACTCATCTTT. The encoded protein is CACDLLPTTDRLIF.

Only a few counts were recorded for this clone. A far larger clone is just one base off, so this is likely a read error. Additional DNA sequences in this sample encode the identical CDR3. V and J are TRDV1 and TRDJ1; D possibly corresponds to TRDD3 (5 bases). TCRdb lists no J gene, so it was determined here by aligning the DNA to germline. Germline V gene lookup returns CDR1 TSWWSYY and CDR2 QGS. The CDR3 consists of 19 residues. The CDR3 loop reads CALGEHSLFWDWRTDKLIF. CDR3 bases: TGTGCTCTTGGGGAGCATTCCCTTTTTTGGGATTGGCGAACCGACAAACTCATCTTT.

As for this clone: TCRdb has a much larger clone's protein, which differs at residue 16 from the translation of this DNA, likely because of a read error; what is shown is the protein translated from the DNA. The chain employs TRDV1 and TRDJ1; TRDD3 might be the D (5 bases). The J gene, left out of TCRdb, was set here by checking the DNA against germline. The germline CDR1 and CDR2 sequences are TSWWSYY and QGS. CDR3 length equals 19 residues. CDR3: CALGEPLVLGELNTDRLIF. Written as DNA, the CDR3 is TGTGCTCTTGGGGAACCCCTCGTCTTAGGGGAACTCAACACCGATAGACTCATCTTT.

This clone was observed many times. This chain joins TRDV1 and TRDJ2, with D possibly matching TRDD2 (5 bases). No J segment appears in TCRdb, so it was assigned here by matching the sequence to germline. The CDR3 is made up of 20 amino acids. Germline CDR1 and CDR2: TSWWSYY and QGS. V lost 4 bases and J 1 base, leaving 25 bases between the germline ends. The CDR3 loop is CALGGHRFQLCGLLTAQLFF. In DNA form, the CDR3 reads TGTGCTCTTGGGGGTCACCGCTTCCAACTGTGTGGCCTTTTGACAGCACAACTCTTCTTT.

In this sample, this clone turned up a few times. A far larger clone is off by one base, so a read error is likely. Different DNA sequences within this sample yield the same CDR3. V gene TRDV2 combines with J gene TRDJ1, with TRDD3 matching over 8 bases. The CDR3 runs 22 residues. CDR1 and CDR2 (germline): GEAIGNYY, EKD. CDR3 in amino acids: CACEKEPIGVFTGGPYTDKLIF. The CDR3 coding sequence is TGTGCCTGTGAAAAGGAACCAATCGGGGTATTTACTGGGGGGCCGTACACCGATAAGCTCATCTTT.

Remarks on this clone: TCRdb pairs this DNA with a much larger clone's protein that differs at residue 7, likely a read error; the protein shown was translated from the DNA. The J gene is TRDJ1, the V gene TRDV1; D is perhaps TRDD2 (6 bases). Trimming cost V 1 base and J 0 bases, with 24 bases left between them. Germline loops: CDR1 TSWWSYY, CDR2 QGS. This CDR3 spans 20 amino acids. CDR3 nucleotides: TGTGCTCTTGGGGAACCCCTGGAAGACCTTCCCCAAAAGTACACCGATAAACTCATCTTT. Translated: CALGEPLEDLPQKYTDKLIF.

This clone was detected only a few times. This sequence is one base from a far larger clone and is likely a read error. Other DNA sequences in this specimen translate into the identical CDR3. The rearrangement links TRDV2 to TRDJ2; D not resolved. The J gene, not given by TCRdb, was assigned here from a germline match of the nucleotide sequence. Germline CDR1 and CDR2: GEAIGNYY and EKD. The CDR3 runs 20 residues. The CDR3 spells CACDTVFQGEGGTTTAQLFF. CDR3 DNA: TGTGCCTGTGACACCGTGTTCCAGGGTGAAGGCGGTACGACAACAGCGCAACTCTTCTTT.

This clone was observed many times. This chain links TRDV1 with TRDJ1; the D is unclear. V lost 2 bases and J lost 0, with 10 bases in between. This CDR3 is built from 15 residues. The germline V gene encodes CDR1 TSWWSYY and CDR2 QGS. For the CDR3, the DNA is TGTGCTCTTGGGGAAAATACTTTTGACACCGATAAACTCATCTTT. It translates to CALGENTFDTDKLIF.

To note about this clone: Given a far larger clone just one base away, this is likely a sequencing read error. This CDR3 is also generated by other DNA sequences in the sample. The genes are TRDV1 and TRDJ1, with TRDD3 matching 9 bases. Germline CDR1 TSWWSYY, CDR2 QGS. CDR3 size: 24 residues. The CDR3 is CALGEVLKKVHWGTRLFNIDKLIF. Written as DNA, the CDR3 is TGTGCTCTCGGGGAAGTCCTCAAGAAAGTACACTGGGGGACACGATTGTTTAACATCGATAAACTCATCTTT.

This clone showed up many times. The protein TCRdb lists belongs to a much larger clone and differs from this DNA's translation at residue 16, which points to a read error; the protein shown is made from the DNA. The CDR3 region has the DNA TGTGCCTTTAGGTCCCCCAATCTCCGGCGGAGTCAAGTCGATAAACCCATCTTT. Protein sequence: CAFRSPNLRRSQVDKPIF. The chain recombines TRDV3 with TRDJ1; D gene unclear. The V gene's germline CDR1 is TVYSNPD and CDR2 GDNSRS (reference sequence). The CDR3 has 18 residues.

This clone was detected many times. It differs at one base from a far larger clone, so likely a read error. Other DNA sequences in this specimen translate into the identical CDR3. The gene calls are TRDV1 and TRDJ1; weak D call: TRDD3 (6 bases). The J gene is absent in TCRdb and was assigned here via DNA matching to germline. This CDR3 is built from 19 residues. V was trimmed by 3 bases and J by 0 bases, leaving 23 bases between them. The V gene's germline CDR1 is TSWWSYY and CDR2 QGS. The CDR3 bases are TGTGCTCTTGGGGACGGGGATCCCACGCCATGGGGGTACACCGATAAACTCATCTTT. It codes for CALGDGDPTPWGYTDKLIF.

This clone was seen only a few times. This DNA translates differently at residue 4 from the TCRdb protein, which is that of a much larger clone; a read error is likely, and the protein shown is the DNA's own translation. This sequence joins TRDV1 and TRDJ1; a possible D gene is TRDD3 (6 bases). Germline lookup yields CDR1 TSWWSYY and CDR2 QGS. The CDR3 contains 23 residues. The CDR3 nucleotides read TGTGCTCTTAGGGAACTAGGCTCTATGGTTGGACACCACTCTCCCTGGGGATGGGATAAACTCATCTTT. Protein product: CALRELGSMVGHHSPWGWDKLIF.

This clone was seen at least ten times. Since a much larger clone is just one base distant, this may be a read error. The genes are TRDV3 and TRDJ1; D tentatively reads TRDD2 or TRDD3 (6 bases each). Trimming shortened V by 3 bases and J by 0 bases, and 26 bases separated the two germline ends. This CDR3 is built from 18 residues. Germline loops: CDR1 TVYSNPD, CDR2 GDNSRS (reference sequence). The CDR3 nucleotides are TGTGCCTTGGCCTTCCCCCGGGGATTCCCCCTGTACACCGATAAACTCATCTTT. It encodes CALAFPRGFPLYTDKLIF.

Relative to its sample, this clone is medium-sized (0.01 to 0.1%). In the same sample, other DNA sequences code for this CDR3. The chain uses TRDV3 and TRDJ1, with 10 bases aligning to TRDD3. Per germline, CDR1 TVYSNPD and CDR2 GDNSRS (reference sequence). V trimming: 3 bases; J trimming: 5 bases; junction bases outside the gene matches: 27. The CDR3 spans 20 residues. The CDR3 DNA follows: TGTGCCTTCCTTAGCCCCTTTCCTAAAAGGGGGATACGGAAAGCGGATAAACTCATCTTT. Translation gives CAFLSPFPKRGIRKADKLIF.

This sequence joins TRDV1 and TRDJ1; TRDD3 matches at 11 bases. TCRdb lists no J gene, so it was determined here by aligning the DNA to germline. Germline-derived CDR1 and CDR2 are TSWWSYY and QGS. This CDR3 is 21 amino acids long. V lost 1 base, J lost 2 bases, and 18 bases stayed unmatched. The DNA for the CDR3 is TGTGCTCTTGGGGAACCCTTCCAACAATTACTGGGGGATAAACGTACCGATAAACTCATCTTT. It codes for CALGEPFQQLLGDKRTDKLIF.

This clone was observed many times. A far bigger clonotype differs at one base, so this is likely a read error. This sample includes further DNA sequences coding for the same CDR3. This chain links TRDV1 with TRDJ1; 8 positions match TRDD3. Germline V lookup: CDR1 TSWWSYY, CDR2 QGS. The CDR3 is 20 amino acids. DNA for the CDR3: TGTGCTCTTGGGGAACTAAATCCCAACTACTGGGGGTGGAGAACCGATAAGCTCATCTTT. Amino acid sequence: CALGELNPNYWGWRTDKLIF.

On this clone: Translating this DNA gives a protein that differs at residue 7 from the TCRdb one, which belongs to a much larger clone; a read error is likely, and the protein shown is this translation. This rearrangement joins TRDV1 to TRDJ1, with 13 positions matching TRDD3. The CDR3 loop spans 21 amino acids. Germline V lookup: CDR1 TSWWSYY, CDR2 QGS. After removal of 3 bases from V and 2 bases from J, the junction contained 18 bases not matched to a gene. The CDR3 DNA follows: TGTGCTCTTGGGGAGGTTAGTGGTAAACTGGGGGATACGCCGGGGACCGATAAACTCATCTTT. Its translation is CALGEVSGKLGDTPGTDKLIF.

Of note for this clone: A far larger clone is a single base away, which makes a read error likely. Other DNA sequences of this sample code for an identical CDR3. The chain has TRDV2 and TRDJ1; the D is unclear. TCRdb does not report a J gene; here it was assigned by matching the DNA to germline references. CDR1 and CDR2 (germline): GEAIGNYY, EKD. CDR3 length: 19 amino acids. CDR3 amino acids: CACDTVQKRKEENTDKLIF. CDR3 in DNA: TGTGCCTGTGACACGGTACAAAAACGTAAGGAAGAAAACACTGATAAACTCATCTTT.

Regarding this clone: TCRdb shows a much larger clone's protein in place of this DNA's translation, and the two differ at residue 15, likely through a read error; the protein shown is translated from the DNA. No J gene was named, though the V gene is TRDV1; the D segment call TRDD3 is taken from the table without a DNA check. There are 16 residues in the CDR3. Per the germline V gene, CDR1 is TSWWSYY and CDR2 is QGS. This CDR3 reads CAIGELARDPPDKLTF. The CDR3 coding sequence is TGTGCTATTGGGGAGCTTGCCCGGGATCCCCCCGATAAACTCACCTTT.

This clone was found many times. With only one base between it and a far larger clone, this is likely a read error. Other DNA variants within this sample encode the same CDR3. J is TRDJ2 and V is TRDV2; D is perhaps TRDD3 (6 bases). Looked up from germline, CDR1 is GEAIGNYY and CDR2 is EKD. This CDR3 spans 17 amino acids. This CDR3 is CACDTVLGTNLTAQLFF. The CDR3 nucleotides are TGTGCCTGTGACACCGTACTGGGAACGAACCTGACAGCGCAACTCTTCTTT.

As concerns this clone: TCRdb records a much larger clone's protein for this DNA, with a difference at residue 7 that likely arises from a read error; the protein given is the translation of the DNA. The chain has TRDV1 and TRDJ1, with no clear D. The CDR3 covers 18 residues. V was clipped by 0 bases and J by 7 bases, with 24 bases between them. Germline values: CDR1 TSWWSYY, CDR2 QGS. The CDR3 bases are TGTGCTCTTGGGGAACTTTCCCCCATTCCGGGCGAATCTGGTAAACTCATCTTT. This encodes CALGELSPIPGESGKLIF.

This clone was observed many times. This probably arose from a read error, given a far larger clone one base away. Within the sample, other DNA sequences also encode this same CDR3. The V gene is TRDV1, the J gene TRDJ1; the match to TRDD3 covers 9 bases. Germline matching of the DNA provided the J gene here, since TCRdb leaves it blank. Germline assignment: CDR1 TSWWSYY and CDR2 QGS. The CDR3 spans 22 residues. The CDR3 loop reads CALGELLLTVYWGTQFTDKLIF. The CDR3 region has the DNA TGTGCTCTCGGGGAACTCCTCCTTACGGTGTACTGGGGGACCCAATTTACCGATAAACTCATCTTT.

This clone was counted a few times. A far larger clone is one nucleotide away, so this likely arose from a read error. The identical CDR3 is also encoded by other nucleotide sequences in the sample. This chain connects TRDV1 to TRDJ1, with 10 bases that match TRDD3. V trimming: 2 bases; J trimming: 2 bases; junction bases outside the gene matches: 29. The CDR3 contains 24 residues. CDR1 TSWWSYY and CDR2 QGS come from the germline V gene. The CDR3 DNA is TGTGCTCTTGGGGAAACAGGCCTTCGGCACCTTGGGGGATACCGAGGTTGGGGTACCGATAAACTCATCTTT. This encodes CALGETGLRHLGGYRGWGTDKLIF.

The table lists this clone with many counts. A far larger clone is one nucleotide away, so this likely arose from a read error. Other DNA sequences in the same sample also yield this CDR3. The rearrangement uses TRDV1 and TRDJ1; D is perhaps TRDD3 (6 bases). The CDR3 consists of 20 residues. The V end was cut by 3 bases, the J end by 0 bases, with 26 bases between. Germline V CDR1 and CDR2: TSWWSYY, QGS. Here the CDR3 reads CALGEPKKWVWGPYTDKLIF. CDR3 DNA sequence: TGTGCTCTTGGGGAGCCCAAAAAGTGGGTCTGGGGACCGTACACCGATAAACTCATCTTT.

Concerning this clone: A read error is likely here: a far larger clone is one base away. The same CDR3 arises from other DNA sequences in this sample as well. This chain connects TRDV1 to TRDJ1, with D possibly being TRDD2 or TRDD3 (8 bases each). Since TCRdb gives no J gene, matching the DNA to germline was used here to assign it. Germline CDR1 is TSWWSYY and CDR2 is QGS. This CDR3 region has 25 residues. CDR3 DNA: TGTGCTCTCGGGGAAGGGGACTTCCTACGTGACCCCTGGGGGAAGTCGACCCGAGGCACCGATAAACTCATCTTT. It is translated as CALGEGDFLRDPWGKSTRGTDKLIF.

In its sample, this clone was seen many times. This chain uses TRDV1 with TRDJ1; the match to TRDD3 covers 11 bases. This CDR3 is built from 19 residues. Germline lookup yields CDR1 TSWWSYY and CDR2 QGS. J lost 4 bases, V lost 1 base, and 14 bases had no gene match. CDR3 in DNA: TGTGCTCTTGGGGAACGAACCTACTGGGGGATAGTACCGTACGATAAACTCATCTTT. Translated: CALGERTYWGIVPYDKLIF.